The present T cell receptor beta chain was sequenced within a study of cytomegalovirus exposure and HLA in healthy donors. Points from the study as a whole: Most TCR beta V segments were productive about 90% or about 30% of the time in an earlier analysis.

The PCR contained 60 Vbeta and 13 Jbeta primers. Original data processing: Roughly 76 million unique TCR beta chains, about 10 million of them shared, were counted by a later analysis. Assay used: immunoSEQ multiplex PCR; TCRdb lists only in-frame clones, some missing. The V and J calls and the clone size are those of that table, but D and trimming were determined from the DNA. Here the sample spans more than 100,000 clones, about three fifths being singletons. With regard to this clone: Its antigen remains unidentified.

The material sequenced was PBMCs. The receptor comes from a woman aged 40 to 55 in good health and CMV-seropositive.

In DNA form, the CDR3 reads TGTGCCAGCAGCTTCATAGCGGGAGAGCACGAGCAGTACTTC. Protein sequence: CASSFIAGEHEQYF. The chain has TRBV27 and TRBJ2-7, with 9 bases lining up with TRBD2. Germline trimming cut 6 bases from V and 5 bases from J; bases unmatched to any gene: 8. Germline loops: CDR1 MNHEY, CDR2 SMNVEV (reference sequence). The CDR3 is made up of 14 amino acids.